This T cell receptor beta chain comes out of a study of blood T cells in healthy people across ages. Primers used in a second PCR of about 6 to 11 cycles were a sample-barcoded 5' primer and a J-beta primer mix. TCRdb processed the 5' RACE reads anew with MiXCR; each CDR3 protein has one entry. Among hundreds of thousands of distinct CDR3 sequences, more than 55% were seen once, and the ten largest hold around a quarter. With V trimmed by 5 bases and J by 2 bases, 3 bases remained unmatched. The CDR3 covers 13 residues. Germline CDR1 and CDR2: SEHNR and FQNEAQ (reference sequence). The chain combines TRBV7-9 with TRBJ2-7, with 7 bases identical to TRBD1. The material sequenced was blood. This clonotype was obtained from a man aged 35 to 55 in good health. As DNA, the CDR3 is TGTGCCAGCAGCGCTAGGGGGCCCTACGAGCAGTACTTC. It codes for CASSARGPYEQYF.